This T cell receptor (beta chain) came from a study of blood T cell repertoires in COVID-19 (dated by TCRdb to about 2020). Context from the whole study: Collaborator samples came from the United States, Italy and Spain and covered acute and convalescent phases of COVID-19. The repertoires were released in a freely available public database intended as a resource for research on the immune response to SARS-CoV-2. HLA class I and class II types, where available, came from metadata supplied by the sample provider rather than from assay-based typing. The dataset comprised deeply sampled blood TCRbeta repertoires from subjects exposed to, actively infected with, or recovered from COVID-19. The prospective study material was composed of cDNA or gDNA derived from T cells, B-cell-depleted T cells, or PBMCs. The samples were drawn from the first 160 participants of the ongoing ImmuneRACE study and from over 950 subjects provided by 6 global collaborators. A de-identified subject ID, COVID-19 status, age in years and sex were almost always included in the sample metadata. Study-wide conclusions, independent of this receptor: The amount of clinical and demographic metadata varied by source and participant and was provided uncurated.

A remark on this clone: Its antigen is currently not known. Per-nucleotide qualities are absent, and no much larger clonotype sits a single base away.

TCRbeta CDR3 regions were amplified from genomic DNA using the immunoSEQ Assay, a bias-controlled multiplex PCR. Turning to the authors' computational methods: Within the assay, amplification of reference gene primers was used to estimate how many nucleated cells each sample contained. To quantify the absolute abundance of each unique TCRbeta CDR3 rearrangement, sequence reads were collapsed and filtered. Productive Simpson clonality was computed per sample as the square root of Simpson's diversity index over productive rearrangements. The table comes from immuneACCESS by way of TCRdb, which keeps in-frame sequences with V and J called. Part of the clones is missing from these tables; in studies checked, under half for an unresolved V gene and the rest for unknown reasons. V, J and clone size derive from that table, while D and trimming were established from the DNA sequence. The sample table shows around 120,000 clones, and less than 90% are seen once. The top ten clonotypes cover roughly a tenth of the sample.

Counted from cysteine to phenylalanine, this CDR3 has 16 amino acids. Only the CDR3 portion is preserved as DNA: 48 bases, with reading frame beginning at the first base. Taken from the germline V gene, the CDR1 and CDR2 loops are SGDLS and YYNGEE. Trimming leaves V shorter by 8 bases and J shorter by 2 bases, with the junction holding 12 bases beyond the gene matches. The collaborating institutions used their own protocols to collect whole blood in K2EDTA tubes. Collaborator samples were shipped for TCRbeta analysis as frozen whole blood, isolated PBMCs, or DNA extracted from either sample type. Sequenced input: peripheral blood. The rearranged segments are TRBV9 and TRBJ2-2, with 7 bases matching TRBD1. The receptor was derived from a man older than 75 with acute or convalescent COVID-19. The DNA sequence is as follows: TGTGCCAGTGAAGGACGAGGGGGCCTTAACACCGGGGAGCTGTTTTTT. Translated, it reads CASEGRGGLNTGELFF.